The T cell receptor (beta chain) under discussion was sequenced for a study of OX40 agonist ivuxolimab in advanced cancers. Whole-study results and caveats: Averaged across samples, CD8+ T cells carried more expanded clones than CD4+ did. Determination of antigen specificity was not performed for the expanded peripheral T cells. Some of the lowest clonal expansion was seen in partial responders at 0.1-3.0 mg/kg.

V dropped 4 bases and J dropped 2; count of bases not matched to a gene: 5. The CDR3 spans 16 residues. Germline V lookup: CDR1 SGHTA, CDR2 FQGTGA. Sequencing used immunoSEQ multiplex PCR; TCRdb keeps in-frame clones, though not all of them. This table holds 77,000 or so clones, 90% found once. Comment on this clone: Its antigen is currently unknown.

V and J are TRBV7-3 and TRBJ2-6, with 7 bases fitting TRBD2. This receptor was identified in an adult with an advanced solid tumor such as melanoma, head and neck, liver or kidney cancer. The material sequenced was CD4+ or CD8+ T cells sorted from blood, taken in a trial of the OX40 agonist ivuxolimab. The CDR3 DNA follows: TGTGCCAGCAGCTCCAGACTAGCCCCTGGGGCCAACGTCCTGACTTTC. The encoded protein is CASSSRLAPGANVLTF.